This entry is about one TCR beta chain. Everyone who took part was roughly 18 to 89 years old, and they came from about two dozen US areas. Participants reported their clinical history, and cohort assignment relied on those reports. Between the trimmed V and J ends, which lost 4 bases and 4 bases, there was a span of 10 bases. The V gene's germline CDR1 is MNHEY and CDR2 SMNVEV (reference sequence). The length of the CDR3 is 13 residues. The entry originates in a study of blood T cell repertoires in COVID-19. At the level of the study: Nucleic acid was either cDNA or gDNA, and it came from T cells, B-cell-depleted T cells, or PBMCs.

As handled by the study authors: The assay estimated nucleated cells by amplifying reference gene primers. TCRdb's table, derived via immunoSEQ multiplex PCR, lists solely in-frame clones and lacks some. V, J and clone size are taken as reported in that table, and D and trimming were inferred from the DNA itself. The table has fewer than 250,000 clones, approximately 83% seen once; the top ten hold roughly 3.8%. V gene TRBV27 combines with J gene TRBJ1-2, with D uncertain. The sequence was obtained from a woman aged 40 to 50 with acute COVID-19. Sequencing input: PBMCs or T cells enriched from blood (not recorded which). The DNA of the CDR3 is TGTGCCAGCAGTTCGGGGATTCCCTATGGCTACACCTTC. Translated: CASSSGIPYGYTF.